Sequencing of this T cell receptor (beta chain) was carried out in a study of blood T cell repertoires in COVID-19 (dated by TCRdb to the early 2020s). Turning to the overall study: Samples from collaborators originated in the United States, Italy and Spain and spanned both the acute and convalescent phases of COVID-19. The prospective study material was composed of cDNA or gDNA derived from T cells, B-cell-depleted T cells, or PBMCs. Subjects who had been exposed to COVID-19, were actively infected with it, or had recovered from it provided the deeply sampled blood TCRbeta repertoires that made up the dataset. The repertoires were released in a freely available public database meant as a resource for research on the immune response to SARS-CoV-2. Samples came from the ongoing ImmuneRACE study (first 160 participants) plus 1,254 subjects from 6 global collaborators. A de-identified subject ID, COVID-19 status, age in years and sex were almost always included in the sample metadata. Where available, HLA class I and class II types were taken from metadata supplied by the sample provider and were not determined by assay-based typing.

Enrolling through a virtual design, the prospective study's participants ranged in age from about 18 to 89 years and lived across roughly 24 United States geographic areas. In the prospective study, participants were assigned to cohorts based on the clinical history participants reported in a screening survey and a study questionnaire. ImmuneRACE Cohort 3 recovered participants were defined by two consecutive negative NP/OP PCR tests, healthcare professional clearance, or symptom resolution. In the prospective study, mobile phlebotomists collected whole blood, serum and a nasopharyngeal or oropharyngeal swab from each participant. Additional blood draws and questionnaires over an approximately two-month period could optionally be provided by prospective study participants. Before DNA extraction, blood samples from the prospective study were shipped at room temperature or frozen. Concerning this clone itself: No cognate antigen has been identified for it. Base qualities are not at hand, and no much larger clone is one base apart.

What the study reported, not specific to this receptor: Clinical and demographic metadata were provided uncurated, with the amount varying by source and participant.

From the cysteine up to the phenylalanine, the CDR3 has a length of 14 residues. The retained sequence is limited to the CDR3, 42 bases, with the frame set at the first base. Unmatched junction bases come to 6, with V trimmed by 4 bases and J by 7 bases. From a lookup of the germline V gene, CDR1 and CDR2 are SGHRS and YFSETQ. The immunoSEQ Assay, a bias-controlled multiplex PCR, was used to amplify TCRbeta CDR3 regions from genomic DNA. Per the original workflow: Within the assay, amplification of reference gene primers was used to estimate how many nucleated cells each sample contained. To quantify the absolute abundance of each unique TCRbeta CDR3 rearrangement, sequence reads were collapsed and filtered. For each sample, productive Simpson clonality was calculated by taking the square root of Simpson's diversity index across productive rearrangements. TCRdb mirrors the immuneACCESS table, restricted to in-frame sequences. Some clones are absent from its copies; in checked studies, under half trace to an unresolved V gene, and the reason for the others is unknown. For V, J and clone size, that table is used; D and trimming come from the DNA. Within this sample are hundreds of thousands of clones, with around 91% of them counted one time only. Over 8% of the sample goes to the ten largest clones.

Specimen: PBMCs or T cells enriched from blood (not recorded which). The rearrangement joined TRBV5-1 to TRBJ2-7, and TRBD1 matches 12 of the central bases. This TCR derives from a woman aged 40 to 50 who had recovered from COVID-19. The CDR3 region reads CASSGGQGAGEQYF. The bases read TGCGCCAGCAGCGGGGGACAGGGGGCGGGAGAGCAGTACTTC.